These T cell receptor beta chains were read from a single sample in a study of blood T cell repertoires in COVID-19. Method: immunoSEQ multiplex PCR; TCRdb's copy keeps in-frame clones and lacks some. The sample holds around 68,000 clones, approximately 89% seen once. The sequenced sample consisted of peripheral blood. These receptor sequences come from a human donor in a cohort sampled during active COVID-19. Each CDR3 is given with its conserved first and last residue.

>TRBJ2-5|TRBV11-2
CASSELRGSQETQYF
>TRBJ1-6|TRBV11-2
CASSLGRGNSPLHF
>TRBJ2-7|TRBV2
CATKDSSSYEQYF
>TRBJ2-7|TRBV7-2
CASSPNPRGAYEQYF
>TRBJ2-5|TRBV4-1
CASSQGLAGRRGETQYF
>TRBJ2-1|TRBV28
CASNPGQSSYNEQFF
>TRBJ2-3|TRBV11-3
CASSLQASTDTQYF
>TRBJ2-3|TRBV20-1
CSASSGFPPDTQYF
>TRBJ1-3|TRBV2
CASSEGLSGNTIYF
>TRBJ1-1|TRBV7-2
CASSLKAGGGTEAFF
>TRBJ2-7|TRBV6-5
CASSYLHEQYF
>TRBJ2-7|TRBV14
CASSYDGTALGEQYF
>TRBJ2-4|TRBV11-2
CASSSRDPGDIQYF
>TRBJ2-5|TRBV18
CASSPSLAGGQETQYF
>TRBJ2-3|TRBV9
CASGVGLAVSTDTQYF
>TRBJ2-7|TRBV28
CASREGTYEQYF
>TRBJ2-7|TRBV18
CASSPPGGDYEQYF
>TRBJ1-6|TRBV4-2
CASSQVKAGQGSSPLHF
>TRBJ1-1|TRBV6-1
CASSGDRGSRNTEAFF
>TRBJ2-6|TRBV7-3
CASTPKAATGAQLSGANVLTF
>TRBJ1-2|TRBV6-4
CASSGTGAGYTF
>TRBJ2-1|TRBV5-1
CASSLAGGPSYNEQFF
>TRBJ2-1|TRBV11-2
CASSRLNRLLSGGALTYNEQFF
>TRBJ1-5|TRBV28
CASRPTGAGNQPQHF
>TRBJ1-6|TRBV3-1/TRBV3-2
CASSQEGQGGSSYNSPLHF
>TRBJ2-1|TRBV6-2/TRBV6-3
CASSPSGQGRNEQFF
>TRBJ1-1|TRBV12-5
CASGLVFSGGQGPLGTEAFF
>TRBJ1-4|TRBV19
CASSIGQGNEKLFF
>TRBJ2-7|TRBV6-2/TRBV6-3
CASSYRTSGPNYEQYF
>TRBJ1-1|TRBV28
CASSFRVAAFF
>TRBJ2-5|TRBV7-9
CASSVTSGRAEETQYF
>TRBJ1-1|TRBV5-4
CASSSPTGGNTEAFF
>TRBJ2-7|TRBV11-1
CASSPTGTGENEQYF
>TRBJ1-2|TRBV2
CASREQGTGGSGYTF
>TRBJ2-1|TRBV6-6
CASWDRVDEQFF
>TRBJ2-3|TRBV12-3/TRBV12-4
CASSDSDTQYF
>TRBJ2-3|TRBV7-6
CASSLAPSGALRDTQYF
>TRBJ2-3|TRBV4-3
CASSQVPWEGSNTDTQYF
>TRBJ2-3|TRBV6-5
CASRRLAVSTDTQYF
>TRBJ2-7|TRBV11-3
CASSYSGHSSYEQYF
>TRBJ1-4|TRBV7-9
CASSSTRRDPAGANEKLFF